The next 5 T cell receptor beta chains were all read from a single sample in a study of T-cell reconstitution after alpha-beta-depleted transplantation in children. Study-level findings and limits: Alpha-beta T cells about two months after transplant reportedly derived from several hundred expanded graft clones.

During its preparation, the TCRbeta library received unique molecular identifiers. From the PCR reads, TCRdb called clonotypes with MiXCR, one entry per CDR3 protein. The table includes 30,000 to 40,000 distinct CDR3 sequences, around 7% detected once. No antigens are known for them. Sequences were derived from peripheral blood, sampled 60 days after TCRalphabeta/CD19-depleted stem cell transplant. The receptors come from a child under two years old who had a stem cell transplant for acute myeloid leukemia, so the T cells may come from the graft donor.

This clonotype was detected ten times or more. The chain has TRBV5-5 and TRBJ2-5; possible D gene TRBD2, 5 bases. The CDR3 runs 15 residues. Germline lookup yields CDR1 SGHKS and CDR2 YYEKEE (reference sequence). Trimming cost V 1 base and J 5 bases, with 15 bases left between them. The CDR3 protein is CASSLNPGISETQYF. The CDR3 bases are TGTGCCAGCAGCTTGAATCCGGGGATATCGGAGACCCAGTACTTC.

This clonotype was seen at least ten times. CDR3 sequence reads: CASSFERGAADTQYF. The CDR3 DNA follows: TGCGCCAGCAGCTTCGAGCGGGGGGCGGCAGATACGCAGTATTTT. This chain connects TRBV5-1 to TRBJ2-3; 9 nucleotides match TRBD2. Looked up from germline, CDR1 is SGHRS and CDR2 is YFSETQ. The CDR3 loop spans 15 amino acids. The J segment lost 4 bases and the V segment lost 2 bases, leaving 5 bases of the junction unmatched.

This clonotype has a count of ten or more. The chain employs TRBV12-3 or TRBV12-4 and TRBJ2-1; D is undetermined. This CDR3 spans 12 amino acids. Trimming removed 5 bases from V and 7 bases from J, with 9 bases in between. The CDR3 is CASSRTSNEQFF. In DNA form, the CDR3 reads TGTGCCAGCAGTCGGACCTCGAATGAGCAGTTCTTC.

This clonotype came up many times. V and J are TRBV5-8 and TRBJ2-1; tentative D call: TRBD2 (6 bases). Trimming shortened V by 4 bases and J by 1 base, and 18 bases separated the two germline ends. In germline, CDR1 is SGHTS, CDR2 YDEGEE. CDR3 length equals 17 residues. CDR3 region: CASSLWDSLSSYNEQFF. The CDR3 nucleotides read TGTGCCAGCAGCCTATGGGACTCCTTATCTTCCTACAATGAGCAGTTCTTC.

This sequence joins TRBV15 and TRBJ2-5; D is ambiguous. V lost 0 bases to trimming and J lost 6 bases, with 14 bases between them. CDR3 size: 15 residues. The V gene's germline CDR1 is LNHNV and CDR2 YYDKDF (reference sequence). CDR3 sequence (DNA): TGTGCCACCAGCAGAGATAGTAAGGGCGGTAAGACCCAGTACTTC. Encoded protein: CATSRDSKGGKTQYF.